The source of this T cell receptor beta chain is a study of vaccination and CD4 T cells after COVID-19. Turning to the study itself: Investigators took post-vaccine samples a median 72 days after dose two, within a range of 14 to 241.

With the Oncomine TCR Beta short-read assay, DNA from cultured CD4+ T cells was sequenced. Genomic DNA was drawn out of CD4+ T cells grown in culture. Using its own MiXCR run on the PCR reads, TCRdb lists one record per CDR3 protein. The sample gives about 26,000 distinct CDR3 sequences, roughly two fifths of which show up once; about 11% is in the top ten. A word on this clonotype: Its antigen is not identified.

Treatment denoted: approximately 11-day PBMC culture with coronavirus spike peptide pools or control peptides (ViraFEST assay). Patients returned positive PCR results between March and December 2020, earlier than US Alpha, Beta and Delta variants. This CDR3 is 14 amino acids long. V was trimmed by 0 bases and J by 5 bases, leaving 8 bases between them. Per the germline V gene, CDR1 is MNHEY and CDR2 is SVGAGI. Sequencing was done on a sample of CD4+ T cells from blood, cultured in vitro. The receptor's source is a human donor who had recovered from COVID-19. The V call is TRBV6-5, the J call TRBJ1-5; D is undetermined. The CDR3, as DNA: TGTGCCAGCAGTTACTCCCGGGGTTATCAGCCCCAGCATTTT. Protein product: CASSYSRGYQPQHF.